This T cell receptor (beta chain) was identified during a study of blood T cell repertoires in COVID-19. Overall study context: Researchers got acute and convalescent COVID-19 samples from the United States, Italy and Spain. Sample material is recorded as cDNA or gDNA derived from T cells, B-cell-depleted T cells, or PBMCs.

This clone was detected once. It was during active infection that Seattle patients were enrolled and then longitudinally followed. V was shortened by 10 bases and J by 7 bases, with 14 bases between the two germline ends. Germline lookup yields CDR1 MNHEY and CDR2 SVGAGI. The CDR3 spans 12 residues. Study processing details: Scientists estimated how many nucleated cells there were by amplifying reference gene primers. Clones were sequenced by immunoSEQ multiplex PCR, and TCRdb holds only the in-frame ones, with some missing. That table supplies the V and J calls and clone size; D and trimming were determined from the DNA. The table records 80,000 to 100,000 clones, about 74% of them present only once.

The source is a man between 65 and 85 years old with COVID-19, enrolled during active disease. V gene TRBV6-5 combines with J gene TRBJ1-5; maybe TRBD1 (5 bases). The sample consisted of peripheral blood. CDR3 sequence: CAIQPQGQPQHF. The CDR3 DNA sequence: TGTGCCATCCAACCTCAGGGACAGCCCCAGCATTTT.